This passage covers 30 T cell receptor beta chains from one sample sequenced in a study of blood T cell repertoires in COVID-19 (TCRdb year 2020). The method was the immunoSEQ multiplex PCR assay. TCRdb holds this immuneACCESS table with in-frame rearrangements only. Some clones are missing; in checked studies, unresolved V genes explain under half, and the rest has no known cause. The sample data list about 380,000 clones, and more than 75% of these were observed just once. The leading ten clones occupy roughly 1.2% of the sample. Sequencing was performed on PBMCs or T cells enriched from blood (not recorded which). These TCRs come from a woman aged 18-29 years who had recovered from COVID-19.

This chain links TRBV29-1 with TRBJ1-2, with D unresolved. V shed 2 bases and J shed 4 bases, with 14 bases lying between them. Per the germline V gene, CDR1 is SQVTM and CDR2 is ANQGSEA. The CDR3 covers 14 residues. DNA of the CDR3: TGCAGCGTTGAACCTCCAGGAACGGTCTATGGCTACACCTTC. It encodes CSVEPPGTVYGYTF.

The rearrangement links TRBV7-3 to TRBJ2-2, with a weak D call TRBD2 (6 bases). The CDR3 runs to 18 residues. The germline V and J ends were trimmed by 1 base and 5 bases, with 20 bases remaining between them. CDR1 is SGHTA, CDR2 FQGTGA, per germline. CDR3 nucleotide sequence: TGTGCCAGCAGCTTAATACCGGGGCAGGGAGGATGGACCGGGGAGCTGTTTTTT. This codes for CASSLIPGQGGWTGELFF.

This clone appeared once. V is TRBV7-2 and J is TRBJ2-1, with TRBD1 matching over 9 bases. V lost 6 bases, J lost 8 bases, and 14 bases stayed unmatched. This CDR3 has 16 residues. Germline V CDR1 and CDR2: SGHTA, FQGNSA. CDR3 DNA: TGTGCCAGCAGTTTCTTTTGGGACAGGGTTATTGATGAGCAGTTCTTC. It yields the protein CASSFFWDRVIDEQFF.

The rearrangement uses TRBV5-1 and TRBJ2-5; TRBD2 agrees at 9 bases. Trimming took 0 bases from V and 0 from J; bases not matched to a gene: 3. The CDR3 sequence is 16 residues long. Germline values: CDR1 SGHRS, CDR2 YFSETQ. DNA of the CDR3: TGCGCCAGCAGCTTGGCGGGACTAGCCTACCAAGAGACCCAGTACTTC. Its protein is CASSLAGLAYQETQYF.

The J gene is TRBJ2-1, the V gene TRBV10-3; the D gene is possibly TRBD2 (5 bases). V was trimmed by 0 bases and J by 7 bases, leaving 7 bases between them. Per the germline V gene, CDR1 is ENHRY and CDR2 is SYGVKD. CDR3 size: 13 residues. DNA of the CDR3: TGTGCCATCAGTGAGTCGGGCGGGAATGAGCAGTTCTTC. Translating it yields CAISESGGNEQFF.

The chain uses TRBV15 and TRBJ1-2; 7 bases map to TRBD1. This CDR3 region has 16 residues. From germline, CDR1 is LNHNV and CDR2 YYDKDF (reference sequence). Trimming took 1 base from V and 0 from J; bases not matched to a gene: 5. The CDR3 DNA reads as TGTGCCACCAGCAGAGGACAGGGAACGACTAACTATGGCTACACCTTC. The encoded protein is CATSRGQGTTNYGYTF.

The chain recombines TRBV6-2 or TRBV6-3 with TRBJ1-4, with TRBD1 matching 8 bases. Germline V gene data show CDR1 as MNHEY and CDR2 as SVGEGT. The trim removed 2 bases at V and 6 bases at J, leaving 8 bases unmatched. The CDR3 totals 16 residues. The CDR3 loop is CASSYGIGTGDEKLFF. CDR3 bases: TGTGCCAGCAGTTACGGAATCGGGACAGGCGATGAAAAACTGTTTTTT.

V gene TRBV12-3 or TRBV12-4 combines with J gene TRBJ1-2; possible D gene TRBD1, 5 bases. Trimming took 6 bases from V and 8 from J, leaving 10 bases between them. This CDR3 spans 11 amino acids. CDR3 DNA: TGTGCCAGCAGCCAGGGAGGAGGCTACACCTTC. Its protein product is CASSQGGGYTF.

This chain connects TRBV11-2 to TRBJ1-1, with TRBD1 identical over 9 bases. This CDR3 has 18 amino acids. The germline V gene has CDR1 SGHAT and CDR2 FQNNGV. With 5 bases clipped from V and 5 bases from J, the junction kept 18 bases outside the gene matches. The CDR3 sequence: CASSRTTGGGKSWTEAFF. The DNA of the CDR3 is TGTGCCAGCAGCCGTACTACAGGGGGCGGGAAGTCTTGGACTGAAGCTTTCTTT.

This chain links TRBV24-1 with TRBJ1-5; the D is unclear. CDR1 is KGHDR and CDR2 is SFDVKD in the germline V gene. Trimming stripped 6 bases from V and 2 bases from J, with 7 bases between. CDR3 length equals 13 residues. DNA for the CDR3: TGTGCCACCAGTCGGGATGGCAATCAGCCCCAGCATTTT. Translated: CATSRDGNQPQHF.

The V call is TRBV21-1, the J call TRBJ1-2; no check of the table's D call, TRBD1, against the DNA was made. TRBV21-1 is shown as a pseudogene. This CDR3 spans 14 amino acids. DNA for the CDR3: TGTGCCAGCAGCGCCCGGGACAGGGGCTATGGCTACACCTTC. Protein sequence: CASSARDRGYGYTF.

V is TRBV6-5 and J is TRBJ2-3; tentatively, D is TRBD1 (6 bases). V dropped 3 bases and J dropped 1 base, with 14 bases sitting between them. The CDR3 length is 16 residues. Germline V gives CDR1 MNHEY, CDR2 SVGAGI. The CDR3 is CASSYQTGIGTDTQYF. The CDR3 DNA is TGTGCCAGCAGTTATCAAACAGGGATCGGCACAGATACGCAGTATTTT.

This rearrangement joins TRBV19 to TRBJ1-1, with TRBD1 matching 9 bases. J lost 7 bases, V lost 5 bases, and 8 bases had no gene match. This CDR3 spans 14 amino acids. Per the germline V gene, CDR1 is LNHDA and CDR2 is SQIVND (reference sequence). The CDR3 loop is CASSAGTGSGEAFF. CDR3 coding DNA: TGTGCCAGTAGTGCCGGGACAGGGAGTGGTGAAGCTTTCTTT.

V gene TRBV5-1 combines with J gene TRBJ1-1, with D maybe TRBD1 (5 bases). Trimming took off 0 bases at V and 4 bases at J, with 10 bases between the two ends. Germline V gene data show CDR1 as SGHRS and CDR2 as YFSETQ. The CDR3 is made up of 14 amino acids. CDR3 bases: TGCGCCAGCAGCTTGGAAGTGACAGCCACTGAAGCTTTCTTT. This translates into CASSLEVTATEAFF.

This clone has more than one count but fewer than ten. This chain links TRBV7-9 with TRBJ2-2, with D possibly matching TRBD2 (5 bases). The germline V gene has CDR1 SEHNR and CDR2 FQNEAQ (reference sequence). V was trimmed by 4 bases and J by 6 bases, leaving 18 bases between them. This CDR3 has 16 amino acids. Here the CDR3 DNA reads TGTGCCAGCAGCTCCACTCGTCCGGGATTCCCCGGGGAGCTGTTTTTT. This translates into CASSSTRPGFPGELFF. The complete variable domain, with remaining parts taken from reference TRBV7-9 and TRBJ2-2, reads DTGVSQNPRHKITKRGQNVTFRCDPISEHNRLYWYRQTLGQGPEFLTYFQNEAQLEKSRLLSDRFSAERPKGSFSTLEIQRTEQGDSAMYLCASSSTRPGFPGELFFGEGSRLTVL.

This clone appeared a single time. The J gene is TRBJ1-2, the V gene TRBV2; TRBD1 might be the D (6 bases). Trimming took 5 bases from V and 0 from J, leaving 10 bases between them. This CDR3 is 14 amino acids long. Germline V gene lookup returns CDR1 SNHLY and CDR2 FYNNEI. The CDR3 region has the DNA TGTGCCAGCAGTCCGAGGACAGCTAACTATGGCTACACCTTC. The encoded protein is CASSPRTANYGYTF. The full variable domain, its missing parts supplied by reference TRBV2 and TRBJ1-2, is EPEVTQTPSHQVTQMGQEVILRCVPISNHLYFYWYRQILGQKVEFLVSFYNNEISEKSEIFDDQFSVERPDGSNFTLKIRSTKLEDSAMYFCASSPRTANYGYTFGSGTRLTVV.

This clone was observed a few times. The V gene is TRBV6-1, the J gene TRBJ1-4; tentatively, D is TRBD1 (5 bases). CDR1 and CDR2 from the germline V gene are MNHNS and SASEGT. This CDR3 comprises 16 residues. Between the trimmed V and J ends, which lost 4 bases and 0 bases, there was a span of 12 bases. The CDR3 loop is CASSVLQTATNEKLFF. In DNA, the CDR3 is TGTGCCAGCAGTGTACTACAGACAGCAACTAATGAAAAACTGTTTTTT.

The CDR3 DNA reads as TGTGCCAGCAGGGGGACTAGCGCCGCCGGGGAGCTGTTTTTT. It codes for CASRGTSAAGELFF. The V gene is TRBV2, the J gene TRBJ2-2; 10 positions agree with TRBD2. The CDR3 totals 14 residues. In germline, CDR1 is SNHLY, CDR2 FYNNEI. V dropped 6 bases and J dropped 6; count of bases not matched to a gene: 4.

V is TRBV4-1 and J is TRBJ2-4; 8 bases match TRBD1. Germline V gene data show CDR1 as MGHRA and CDR2 as YSYEKL. This CDR3 has 15 amino acids. Trimming cost V 2 bases and J 2 bases; bases outside gene matches: 2. CDR3 loop: CASSQQGAPKNIQYF. DNA of the CDR3: TGCGCCAGCAGCCAACAGGGGGCACCCAAAAACATTCAGTACTTC.

The chain carries TRBV6-2 or TRBV6-3 and TRBJ2-2; D might be TRBD2 (7 bases). CDR3 size: 16 residues. V was cut by 4 bases and J by 4 bases, with 16 bases left in between. In germline, CDR1 is MNHEY, CDR2 SVGEGT. The CDR3 here is CASSFVGGAGTGELFF. The CDR3 DNA sequence: TGTGCCAGCAGTTTCGTTGGGGGGGCTGGCACCGGGGAGCTGTTTTTT.

The V and J genes are TRBV7-6 and TRBJ1-1; TRBD1 might be the D (5 bases). From germline, CDR1 is SGHVS and CDR2 FNYEAQ. V was clipped by 5 bases and J by 4 bases, with 14 bases between them. CDR3 length: 14 residues. The CDR3 DNA reads TGTGCCAGCAGCCTCGGAGGGGTCGTCACTGAAGCTTTCTTT. This encodes CASSLGGVVTEAFF.

V usage is TRBV7-9 and J usage is TRBJ1-1; perhaps TRBD1 as D (5 bases). Trimming shortened V by 1 base and J by 0 bases, and 15 bases separated the two germline ends. Per germline, CDR1 SEHNR and CDR2 FQNEAQ (reference sequence). The CDR3 has 17 amino acids. The CDR3, as DNA: TGTGCCAGCAGCTTAGGGGCACAACAGGTTGTGAACACTGAAGCTTTCTTT. Translating gives CASSLGAQQVVNTEAFF.

The CDR3 coding sequence is TGTGCCAGCAGCTGGACAGGTTCCGTGCCCACTGAAGCTTTCTTT. Translated: CASSWTGSVPTEAFF. The genes are TRBV7-2 and TRBJ1-1; 7 bases fit TRBD1. The CDR3 has 15 amino acids. CDR1 is SGHTA and CDR2 is FQGNSA in the germline V gene. The trim removed 4 bases at V and 4 bases at J, leaving 9 bases unmatched.

The chain is built from TRBV2 and TRBJ1-6, with D maybe TRBD1 (6 bases). Trimming pared 11 bases from V and 2 bases from J, leaving 16 bases between. CDR1 SNHLY and CDR2 FYNNEI come from the germline V gene. The CDR3 consists of 15 residues. CDR3 region: CAGITGSTYNSPLHF. The CDR3 DNA reads as TGTGCCGGAATAACAGGGTCCACCTATAATTCACCCCTCCACTTT.

The J gene is TRBJ1-2, the V gene TRBV6-5; D possibly corresponds to TRBD1 (5 bases). The CDR3 is made up of 14 amino acids. V was pared by 9 bases and J by 7 bases, with 21 bases between. Germline V gene data show CDR1 as MNHEY and CDR2 as SVGAGI. The CDR3 nucleotides read TGTGCCAGTACGTCAGGGTCAGCGTTGGTTGGCTACACCTTC. Translating it yields CASTSGSALVGYTF.

This clone was observed a handful of times. This chain joins TRBV7-9 and TRBJ2-5; 9 positions agree with TRBD1. J gave up 5 bases and V 3 bases, and 10 bases lay outside the gene matches. The CDR3 has 16 amino acids. CDR1 is SEHNR, CDR2 FQNEAQ, per germline (reference sequence). The CDR3 spells CASSLEGTGGDETQYF. Here the CDR3 DNA reads TGTGCCAGCAGCTTGGAAGGAACAGGGGGCGATGAGACCCAGTACTTC.

The gene calls are TRBV7-2 and TRBJ1-1; D call uncertain. The V gene's germline CDR1 is SGHTA and CDR2 FQGNSA. V dropped 2 bases and J dropped 7 bases, with 11 bases sitting between them. CDR3 size: 13 residues. The CDR3: CASSLLFYGEAFF. The DNA for the CDR3 is TGTGCCAGCAGCTTACTATTTTACGGTGAAGCTTTCTTT.

The genes are TRBV15 and TRBJ1-2; possible D gene TRBD1, 6 bases. Germline lookup yields CDR1 LNHNV and CDR2 YYDKDF (reference sequence). CDR3 length: 15 residues. The V and J ends lost 2 bases and 4 bases respectively, with 14 bases between them. Written as DNA, the CDR3 is TGTGCCACCAGCAGATTGACAGGTGGAGGCTATGGCTACACCTTC. This encodes CATSRLTGGGYGYTF.

This clone was seen only once. The chain has TRBV9 and TRBJ1-2; 7 positions match TRBD1. The CDR3 is 14 residues long. J gave up 14 bases and V 2 bases, and 15 bases lay outside the gene matches. Germline V lookup: CDR1 SGDLS, CDR2 YYNGEE. The CDR3 DNA reads as TGTGCCAGCAGCGTTTCGACAGGGCGTTCGCATTTTACCTTC. Its protein product is CASSVSTGRSHFTF.

This clone has just one count. The rearrangement links TRBV5-6 to TRBJ1-2; 7 bases fit TRBD1. In germline, CDR1 is SGHDT, CDR2 YYEEEE. After removal of 2 bases from V and 8 bases from J, the junction contained 3 bases not matched to a gene. The CDR3 consists of 12 residues. CDR3 coding DNA: TGTGCCAGCAGCTTATACAGGGGCGGCTACACCTTC. Amino acids: CASSLYRGGYTF.